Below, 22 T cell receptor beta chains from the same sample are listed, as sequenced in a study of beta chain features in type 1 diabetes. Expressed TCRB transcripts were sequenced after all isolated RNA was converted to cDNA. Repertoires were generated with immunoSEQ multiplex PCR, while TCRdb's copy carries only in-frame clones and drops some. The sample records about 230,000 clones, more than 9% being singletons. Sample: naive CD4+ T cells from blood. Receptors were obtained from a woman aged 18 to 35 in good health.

This CDR3 reads CASSLVGVGYTF. In DNA, the CDR3 is TGTGCCAGCAGCTTGGTAGGGGTTGGCTACACCTTC. The chain is built from TRBV5-4 and TRBJ1-2; D may be TRBD1 (5 bases). Between the trimmed V and J ends, which lost 0 bases and 7 bases, there was a span of 7 bases. Looked up from germline, CDR1 is SGHNT and CDR2 is YYREEE (reference sequence). CDR3 length equals 12 residues.

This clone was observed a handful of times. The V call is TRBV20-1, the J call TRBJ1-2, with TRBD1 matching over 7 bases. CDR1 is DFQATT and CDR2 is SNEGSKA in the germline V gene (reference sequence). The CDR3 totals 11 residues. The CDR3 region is CMTGGGNGYTF. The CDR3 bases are TGCATGACGGGAGGGGGCAATGGCTACACCTTC.

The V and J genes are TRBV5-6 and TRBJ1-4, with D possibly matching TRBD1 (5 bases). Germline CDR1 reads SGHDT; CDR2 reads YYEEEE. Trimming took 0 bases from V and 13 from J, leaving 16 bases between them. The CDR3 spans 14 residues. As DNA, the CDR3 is TGTGCCAGCAGCTTGGGTTCGGGGGGAGGAAGACTGTTTTTT. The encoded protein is CASSLGSGGGRLFF.

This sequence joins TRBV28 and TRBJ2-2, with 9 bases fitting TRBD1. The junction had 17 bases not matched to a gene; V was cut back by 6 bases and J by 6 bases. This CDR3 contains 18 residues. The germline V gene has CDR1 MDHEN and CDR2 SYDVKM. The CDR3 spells CASSSTLPGTGHPGELFF. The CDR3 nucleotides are TGTGCCAGCAGCTCTACCCTACCCGGGACAGGGCACCCCGGGGAGCTGTTTTTT. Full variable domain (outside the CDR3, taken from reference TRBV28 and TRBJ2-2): DVKVTQSSRYLVKRTGEKVFLECVQDMDHENMFWYRQDPGLGLRLIYFSYDVKMKEKGDIPEGYSVSREKKERFSLILESASTNQTSMYLCASSSTLPGTGHPGELFFGEGSRLTVL.

The DNA for the CDR3 is TGTGCCAGCACCACCGGGAACCGGAACACCGGGGAGCTGTTTTTT. Translated: CASTTGNRNTGELFF. The genes are TRBV5-4 and TRBJ2-2; D may be TRBD2 (5 bases). Deletions cut 6 bases from V and 1 base from J, with 13 bases between. The V gene's germline CDR1 is SGHNT and CDR2 YYREEE (reference sequence). The CDR3 is 15 amino acids.

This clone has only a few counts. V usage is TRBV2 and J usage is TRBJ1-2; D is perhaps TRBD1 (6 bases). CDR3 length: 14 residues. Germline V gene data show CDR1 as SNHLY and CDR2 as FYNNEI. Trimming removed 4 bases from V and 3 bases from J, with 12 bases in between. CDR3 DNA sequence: TGTGCCAGCAGTGCGGGACACGACTACTATGGCTACACCTTC. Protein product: CASSAGHDYYGYTF.

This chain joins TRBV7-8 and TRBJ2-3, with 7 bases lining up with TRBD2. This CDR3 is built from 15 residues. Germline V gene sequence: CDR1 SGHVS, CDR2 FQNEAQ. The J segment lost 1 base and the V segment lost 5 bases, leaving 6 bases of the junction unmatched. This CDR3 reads CASSAWAGGTDTQYF. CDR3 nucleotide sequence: TGTGCCAGCAGCGCCTGGGCGGGGGGCACAGATACGCAGTATTTT.

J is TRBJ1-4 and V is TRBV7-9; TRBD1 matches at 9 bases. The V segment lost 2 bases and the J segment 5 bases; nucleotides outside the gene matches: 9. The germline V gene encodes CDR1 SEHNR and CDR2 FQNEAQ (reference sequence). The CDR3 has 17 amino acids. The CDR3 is CASSLRERTGVNEKLFF. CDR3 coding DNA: TGTGCCAGCAGCTTAAGGGAACGGACAGGGGTAAATGAAAAACTGTTTTTT.

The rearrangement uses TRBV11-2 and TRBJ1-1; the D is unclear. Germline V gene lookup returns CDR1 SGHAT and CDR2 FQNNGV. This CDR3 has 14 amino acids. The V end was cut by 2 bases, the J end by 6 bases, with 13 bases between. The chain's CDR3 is CASSLSSGRAEAFF. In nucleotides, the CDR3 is TGTGCCAGCAGCTTATCGAGCGGGCGCGCTGAAGCTTTCTTT.

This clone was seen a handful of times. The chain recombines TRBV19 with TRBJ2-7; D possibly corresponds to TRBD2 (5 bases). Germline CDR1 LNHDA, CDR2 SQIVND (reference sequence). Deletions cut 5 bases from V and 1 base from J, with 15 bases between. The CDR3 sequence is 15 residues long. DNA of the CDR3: TGTGCCAGTAGTGCTGGCCGGGATCCTTCCTACGAGCAGTACTTC. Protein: CASSAGRDPSYEQYF.

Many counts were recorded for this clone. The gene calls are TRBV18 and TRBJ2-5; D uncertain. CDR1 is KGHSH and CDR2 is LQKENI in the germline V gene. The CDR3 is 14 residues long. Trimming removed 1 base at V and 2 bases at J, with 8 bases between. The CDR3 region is CASSPLAEQETQYF. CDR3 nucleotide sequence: TGTGCCAGCTCACCACTGGCGGAGCAAGAGACCCAGTACTTC.

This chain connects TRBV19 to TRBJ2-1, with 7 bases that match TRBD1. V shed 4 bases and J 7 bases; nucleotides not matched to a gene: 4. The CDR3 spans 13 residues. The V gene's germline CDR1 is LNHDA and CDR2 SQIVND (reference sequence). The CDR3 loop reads CASSTIRGNEQFF. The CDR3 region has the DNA TGTGCCAGTAGTACGATCAGGGGGAATGAGCAGTTCTTC.

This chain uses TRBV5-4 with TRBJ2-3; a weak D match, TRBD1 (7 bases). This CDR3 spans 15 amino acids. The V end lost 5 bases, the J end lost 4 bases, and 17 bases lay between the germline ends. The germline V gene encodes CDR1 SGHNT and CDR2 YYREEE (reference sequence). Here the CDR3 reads CASSSEGARADTQYF. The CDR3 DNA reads TGTGCCAGCAGTTCGGAGGGGGCCCGGGCAGATACGCAGTATTTT.

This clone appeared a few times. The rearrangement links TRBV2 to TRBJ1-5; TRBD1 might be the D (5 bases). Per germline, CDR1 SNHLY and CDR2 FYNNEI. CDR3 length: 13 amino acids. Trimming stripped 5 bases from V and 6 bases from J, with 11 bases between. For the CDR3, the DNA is TGTGCCAGCAGTTATACAGGCGGTCAGCCCCAGCATTTT. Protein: CASSYTGGQPQHF.

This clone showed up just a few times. Here the CDR3 DNA reads TGTGCCAGCAGCTTTCACGCAGGGGAGGGCGAGCAGTACTTC. This sequence encodes CASSFHAGEGEQYF. V is TRBV5-4 and J is TRBJ2-7; possibly TRBD2 for D (7 bases). CDR1 is SGHNT, CDR2 YYREEE, per germline (reference sequence). The CDR3 runs to 14 residues. V lost 2 bases to trimming and J lost 6 bases, with 15 bases between them.

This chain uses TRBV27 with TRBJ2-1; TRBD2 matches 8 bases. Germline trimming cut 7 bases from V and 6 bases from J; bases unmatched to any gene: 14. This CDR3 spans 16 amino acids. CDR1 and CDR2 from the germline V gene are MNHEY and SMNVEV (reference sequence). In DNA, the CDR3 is TGTGCCAGCACAGATCAACCGGGAGGGCTGAGCAATGAGCAGTTCTTC. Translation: CASTDQPGGLSNEQFF.

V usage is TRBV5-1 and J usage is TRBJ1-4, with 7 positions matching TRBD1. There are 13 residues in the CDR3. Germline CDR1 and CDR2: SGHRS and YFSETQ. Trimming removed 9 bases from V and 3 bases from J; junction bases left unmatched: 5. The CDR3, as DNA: TGCGCCACCTCCCAGGGGGCTAATGAAAAACTGTTTTTT. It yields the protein CATSQGANEKLFF.

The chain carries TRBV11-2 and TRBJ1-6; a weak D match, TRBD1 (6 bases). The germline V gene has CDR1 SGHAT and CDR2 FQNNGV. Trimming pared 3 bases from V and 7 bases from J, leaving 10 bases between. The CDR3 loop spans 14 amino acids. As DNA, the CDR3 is TGTGCCAGCAGCTTGAGGCAGGGGAATTCACCCCTCCACTTT. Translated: CASSLRQGNSPLHF.

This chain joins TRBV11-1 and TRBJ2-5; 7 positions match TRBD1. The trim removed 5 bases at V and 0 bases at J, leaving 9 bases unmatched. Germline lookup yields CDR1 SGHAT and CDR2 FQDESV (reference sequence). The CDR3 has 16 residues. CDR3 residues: CASSQTGEPYQETQYF. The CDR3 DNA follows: TGTGCCAGCAGCCAAACAGGGGAGCCCTACCAAGAGACCCAGTACTTC.

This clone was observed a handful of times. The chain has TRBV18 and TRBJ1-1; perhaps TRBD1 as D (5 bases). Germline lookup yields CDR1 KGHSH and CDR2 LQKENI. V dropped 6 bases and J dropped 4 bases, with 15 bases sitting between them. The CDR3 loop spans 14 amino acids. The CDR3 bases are TGTGCCAGCTCGCCCCCCGGGGGTGGCACTGAAGCTTTCTTT. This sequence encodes CASSPPGGGTEAFF. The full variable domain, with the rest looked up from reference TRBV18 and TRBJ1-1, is NAGVMQNPRHLVRRRGQEARLRCSPMKGHSHVYWYRQLPEEGLKFMVYLQKENIIDESGMPKERFSAEFPKEGPSILRIQQVVRGDSAAYFCASSPPGGGTEAFFGQGTRLTVV.

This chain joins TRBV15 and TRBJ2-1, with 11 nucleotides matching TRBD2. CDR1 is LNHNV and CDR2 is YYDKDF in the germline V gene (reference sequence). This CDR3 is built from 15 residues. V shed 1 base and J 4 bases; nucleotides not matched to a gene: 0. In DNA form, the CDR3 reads TGTGCCACCAGCAGAGGACTAGCGGGGTACAATGAGCAGTTCTTC. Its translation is CATSRGLAGYNEQFF.

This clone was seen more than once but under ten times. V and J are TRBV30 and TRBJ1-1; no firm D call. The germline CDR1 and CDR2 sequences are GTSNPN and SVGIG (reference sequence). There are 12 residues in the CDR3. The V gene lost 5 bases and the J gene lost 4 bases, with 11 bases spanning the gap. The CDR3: CAWGRVTTEAFF. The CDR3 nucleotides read TGTGCCTGGGGTCGGGTCACCACTGAAGCTTTCTTT.